This TCR beta chain appears in the sequencing data of a study of blood T cell repertoires in COVID-19. Produced via immunoSEQ multiplex PCR; TCRdb's table is partial and in-frame only. The sample carries 150,000 to 200,000 clones, roughly four fifths recorded once. The CDR3 is made up of 16 amino acids. V lost 4 bases to trimming and J lost 4 bases, with 18 bases between them. In germline, CDR1 is SGHNT, CDR2 YYREEE (reference sequence). Source material: peripheral blood. The receptor comes from a man aged 65 to 79 who had recovered from COVID-19. The chain is built from TRBV5-4 and TRBJ2-1, with D possibly matching TRBD2 (6 bases). The CDR3 loop is CASSIPGVSGYNEQFF. CDR3 sequence (DNA): TGTGCCAGCAGCATCCCAGGCGTTAGCGGATACAATGAGCAGTTCTTC.